This T cell receptor beta chain was captured by sequencing in a study of graft-versus-host responses after intestinal transplantation. At the level of the study: Anti-thymocyte globulin served as induction for all recipients, who then took tacrolimus and steroids for approximately 3 years.

The J segment lost 4 bases and the V segment lost 10 bases, leaving 16 bases of the junction unmatched. The CDR3 consists of 17 residues. Germline V CDR1 and CDR2: SGHNT, YYREEE (reference sequence). Profiling relied on immunoSEQ multiplex PCR, and the TCRdb table lists in-frame clones only, not all of them. The table includes 74,000 or so clones, approximately 90% detected once. Source: PBMCs, taken 98 days after intestinal transplantation. This clonotype was obtained from a human patient who received an intestinal transplant, so some T cells may come from the graft donor. J is TRBJ2-6 and V is TRBV5-4, with TRBD1 matching 8 bases. In DNA form, the CDR3 reads TGTGCCGGAAGGACAGGGCGTATCGAGAGAGGGGCCAACGTCCTGACTTTC. As protein: CAGRTGRIERGANVLTF.